The clone carrying this T cell receptor beta chain was detected only a few times. At one of its ends the junction is not consistent with the germline gene, which may arise from a read error. TCRdb re-called the 5' RACE reads with MiXCR, one entry per CDR3 protein. The table shows about 580,000 distinct CDR3 sequences, with roughly a sixth occurring only once. The data belong to a study of T cells after yellow fever vaccination. CDR1 is MNHNS and CDR2 is SASEGT in the germline V gene. The CDR3 runs to 10 residues. This sample comprised PBMCs, obtained 5 to 6 days after the first yellow fever vaccination. This TCR was recovered from a young man who received the YFV17D yellow fever vaccine. V usage is TRBV6-1 and J usage is TRBJ1-1, with D uncertain. CDR3 sequence: CASSDPGLLF. The CDR3 DNA follows: TGTGCCAGCAGTGACCCAGGCCTCCTTTTT.